These 16 T cell receptor beta chains came from one sample sequenced in a study of spatial heterogeneity in lung cancer (dated 2019 in TCRdb). Preparation of the library involved 5' RACE. Sequencing instrument: NextSeq 500. TCRdb ran its own pipeline on the public reads, namely fastp trimming at Q25 and MiXCR clone calling, and kept in-frame beta chains. Identical CDR3 proteins give one entry, which carries the most common genes and DNA. Within this sample are some 54,000 distinct CDR3 sequences, with roughly 7.4% of them counted one time only. The ten largest clones represent 35% of the sample. The time point label on this specimen signifies: blood at routine non-recurrence follow-up after resection. TCR sequencing used whole RNA extracted from tumor and nontumor lung tissue, or from cryopreserved PBMC samples, without cell sorting. This material consisted of PBMCs, taken at follow-up. Source of these receptors: a female donor with early-stage non-small cell lung cancer.

This clonotype occurred many times. This sequence joins TRBV5-1 and TRBJ1-5, with a tentative D call TRBD1 (5 bases). Germline CDR1 is SGHRS and CDR2 is YFSETQ. CDR3 length: 13 amino acids. Trimming left V 4 bases short and J 7 bases short, with 12 bases between. The CDR3 is CASSRGEGQPQHF. CDR3 bases: TGCGCCAGCAGCAGGGGAGAGGGCCAGCCCCAGCATTTT.

This chain links TRBV5-1 with TRBJ1-4; 7 bases are a match to TRBD1. Per germline, CDR1 SGHRS and CDR2 YFSETQ. J was trimmed by 7 bases and V by 3 bases; bases with no gene match: 6. The CDR3 has 14 amino acids. CDR3 residues: CASSSGTVVEKLFF. The DNA for the CDR3 is TGCGCCAGCAGCTCCGGGACAGTGGTTGAAAAACTGTTTTTT. The full variable domain, in which reference TRBV5-1 and TRBJ1-4 provide the parts outside the CDR3, is KAGVTQTPRYLIKTRGQQVTLSCSPISGHRSVSWYQQTPGQGLQFLFEYFSETQRNKGNFPGRFSGRQFSNSRSEMNVSTLELGDSALYLCASSSGTVVEKLFFGSGTQLSVL.

This clonotype was observed at least ten times. This rearrangement joins TRBV5-1 to TRBJ2-1; 12 bases fit TRBD2. Germline V gives CDR1 SGHRS, CDR2 YFSETQ. The CDR3 consists of 15 residues. Trimming cost V 1 base and J 7 bases; bases outside gene matches: 3. CDR3 bases: TGCGCCAGCAGCTTGACTAGCGGGGGGCATAATGAGCAGTTCTTC. Protein: CASSLTSGGHNEQFF.

There are many counts of this clonotype. The chain has TRBV5-1 and TRBJ2-3; 7 bases align to TRBD1. After removal of 4 bases from V and 5 bases from J, the junction contained 7 bases not matched to a gene. The CDR3 length is 14 residues. Germline values: CDR1 SGHRS, CDR2 YFSETQ. The CDR3 DNA reads TGCGCCAGCAGCCGACAGGGTCGGAAAGATACGCAGTATTTT. Translated: CASSRQGRKDTQYF.

With respect to this clonotype: This clone may be a read error of a much larger clone one base away. This chain links TRBV7-9 with TRBJ2-3; no reliable D call. The germline gives CDR1 SEHNR, CDR2 FQNEAQ (reference sequence). The CDR3 covers 14 residues. CDR3 loop: CASSLAANTDTLYF. CDR3 DNA sequence: TGTGCCAGCAGCTTAGCAGCAAACACAGATACGCTGTATTTT.

The rearrangement links TRBV12-3 or TRBV12-4 to TRBJ2-3, with D uncertain. V shed 7 bases and J shed 4 bases, with 12 bases lying between them. This CDR3 comprises 13 residues. CDR3 residues: CASNRFSADTQYF. The CDR3 coding sequence is TGTGCCAGCAATCGGTTTTCGGCAGATACGCAGTATTTT.

The chain employs TRBV27 and TRBJ2-2; D perhaps matches TRBD1 (6 bases). This CDR3 comprises 15 residues. The germline V gene encodes CDR1 MNHEY and CDR2 SMNVEV (reference sequence). V lost 0 bases, J lost 4 bases, and 9 bases lay in between. Here the CDR3 DNA reads TGTGCCAGCAGTTTATCCGGGGACACCACCGGGGAGCTGTTTTTT. It specifies CASSLSGDTTGELFF.

In its sample, this clonotype was seen a few times. V and J are TRBV19 and TRBJ1-4; the D is unclear. The V end was cut by 2 bases, the J end by 0 bases, with 7 bases between. The germline V gene has CDR1 LNHDA and CDR2 SQIVND (reference sequence). The CDR3 has 15 amino acids. The CDR3 loop reads CASSIQPTTNEKLFF. CDR3 nucleotides: TGTGCCAGTAGTATACAGCCGACAACTAATGAAAAACTGTTTTTT.

This clonotype occurred many times. V is TRBV7-2 and J is TRBJ2-1; TRBD1 matches 9 bases. Germline lookup yields CDR1 SGHTA and CDR2 FQGNSA. CDR3 size: 17 residues. The V segment lost 4 bases and the J segment 3 bases; nucleotides outside the gene matches: 10. DNA for the CDR3: TGTGCCAGCAGCTCCGTCGGGACAGGGTCTAACTACAATGAGCAGTTCTTC. Protein sequence: CASSSVGTGSNYNEQFF.

This clonotype was recorded many times. The rearrangement joins TRBV5-1 to TRBJ2-3, with 10 positions matching TRBD2. The CDR3 sequence is 16 residues long. The germline CDR1 and CDR2 sequences are SGHRS and YFSETQ. Trimming took 4 bases from V and 2 from J; bases not matched to a gene: 7. This CDR3 reads CASSGLAGAHTDTQYF. In DNA, the CDR3 is TGCGCCAGCAGCGGGCTAGCGGGGGCCCACACAGATACGCAGTATTTT.

This clonotype was recorded at least ten times. The rearrangement uses TRBV29-1 and TRBJ1-1; D gene unclear. The germline V gene has CDR1 SQVTM and CDR2 ANQGSEA. The CDR3 has 12 residues. V lost 4 bases and J lost 1, with 7 bases in between. The CDR3: CSVVWGNTEAFF. The CDR3 DNA is TGCAGCGTTGTCTGGGGGAACACTGAAGCTTTCTTT.

This clonotype was seen only a few times. One junction end disagrees with the germline gene, perhaps due to a read error. The J gene is TRBJ2-7, the V gene TRBV28, with D hard to call. The CDR3 contains 11 residues. Germline values: CDR1 MDHEN, CDR2 SYDVKM. Here the CDR3 reads CASSFFSPYPF. DNA of the CDR3: TGTGCCAGCAGTTTTTTTTCCCCTTACCCCTTC.

This clonotype was found many times. V is TRBV29-1 and J is TRBJ2-5; possibly TRBD1 or TRBD2 for D (6 bases each). Germline lookup yields CDR1 SQVTM and CDR2 ANQGSEA. Trimming shortened V by 5 bases and J by 9 bases, and 16 bases separated the two germline ends. The CDR3 runs 12 residues. The CDR3 region has the DNA TGCAGCGTTCCCGGGGGCCTAGGGGCCCAGTACTTC. Amino acid sequence: CSVPGGLGAQYF.

The V gene is TRBV19, the J gene TRBJ1-1, with D possibly matching TRBD1 (6 bases). Germline assignment: CDR1 LNHDA and CDR2 SQIVND (reference sequence). The CDR3 extends over 14 amino acids. V was shortened by 3 bases and J by 2 bases, with 10 bases between the two germline ends. The CDR3 DNA reads as TGTGCCAGTAGTATGAAGGGGGTTAACACTGAAGCTTTCTTT. The encoded protein is CASSMKGVNTEAFF.

At least ten counts were recorded for this clonotype. The rearrangement joins TRBV5-1 to TRBJ1-1, with D unclear. V lost 3 bases, J lost 1 base, and 13 bases lay in between. The CDR3 has 15 amino acids. Germline CDR1 and CDR2: SGHRS and YFSETQ. CDR3 loop: CASSYQTSGNTEAFF. The CDR3 nucleotides read TGCGCCAGCAGCTATCAAACTTCAGGGAACACTGAAGCTTTCTTT.

The sample holds many counts of this clonotype. This rearrangement joins TRBV21-1 to TRBJ2-1; TRBD1, the table's D call, was not compared with the DNA. TRBV21-1 is marked as a pseudogene. This CDR3 is built from 17 residues. The CDR3 bases are TGTGCCAGCAGCAAAGACCCTTCGAGGGCGCCCTACAATGAGCAGTTCTTC. Its protein product is CASSKDPSRAPYNEQFF.